The 19 T cell receptor beta chains below were found in one sample sequenced in a study of T-cell reconstitution after alpha-beta-depleted transplantation in children. As it was prepared, the TCRbeta library received unique molecular identifiers. TCRdb redid the calling of the PCR reads with MiXCR, one entry per CDR3 protein. This sample has 750,000 to 950,000 distinct CDR3 sequences, with about 15% found just once. The sequences come from PBMCs, mostly from graft donor cells, collected 360 days after TCRalphabeta/CD19-depleted stem cell transplant. These receptor sequences come from a male patient younger than 18 who had a stem cell transplant for acute lymphoblastic leukemia, so the T cells may come from the graft donor.

The chain links TRBV12-3 or TRBV12-4 to TRBJ1-5, with D unclear. The CDR3 covers 14 residues. Between the trimmed V and J ends, which lost 6 bases and 2 bases, there was a span of 11 bases. In nucleotides, the CDR3 is TGTGCCAGCAGAAGCCCCGATGGCAATCAGCCCCAGCATTTT. Protein product: CASRSPDGNQPQHF.

The rearrangement joins TRBV5-4 to TRBJ2-5; 8 nucleotides align to TRBD1. Germline-derived CDR1 and CDR2 are SGHNT and YYREEE (reference sequence). The CDR3 runs 14 residues. With 4 bases clipped from V and 2 bases from J, the junction kept 4 bases outside the gene matches. DNA of the CDR3: TGTGCCAGCAGCGCACACAGGGGGCAAGAGACCCAGTACTTC. Protein: CASSAHRGQETQYF.

V usage is TRBV10-3 and J usage is TRBJ2-3; a weak D match, TRBD2 (6 bases). CDR3 length equals 16 residues. CDR1 and CDR2 from the germline V gene are ENHRY and SYGVKD. Trimming cost V 3 bases and J 3 bases, with 16 bases left between them. The CDR3 DNA is TGTGCCATCAGTGACTATTCGGGAGCTCAGACAGATACGCAGTATTTT. Amino acid sequence: CAISDYSGAQTDTQYF.

This clonotype was counted between two and nine times. The CDR3 loop reads CASSLWDSNNEQFF. The CDR3 DNA is TGTGCCAGCAGTTTATGGGACAGCAACAATGAGCAGTTCTTC. The chain employs TRBV12-3 or TRBV12-4 and TRBJ2-1; 7 bases fit TRBD1. V lost 2 bases, J lost 5 bases, and 3 bases stayed unmatched. The CDR3 is made up of 14 amino acids.

This clonotype was recorded a few times. The rearrangement uses TRBV2 and TRBJ2-7; 10 positions match TRBD2. This CDR3 region has 16 residues. Germline values: CDR1 SNHLY, CDR2 FYNNEI. With 6 bases clipped from V and 0 bases from J, the junction kept 8 bases outside the gene matches. CDR3 loop: CASSWSPSGSSYEQYF. CDR3 coding DNA: TGTGCCAGCAGCTGGAGTCCTAGCGGGAGCTCCTACGAGCAGTACTTC.

At least ten counts were recorded for this clonotype. The chain has TRBV9 and TRBJ2-4, with D uncertain. The CDR3 loop spans 16 amino acids. CDR1 is SGDLS and CDR2 is YYNGEE in the germline V gene. The ends were cut back, 0 bases at V and 0 bases at J, with 10 bases in the middle. The CDR3 spells CASSVVRRLAKNIQYF. The CDR3 nucleotides read TGTGCCAGCAGCGTAGTGAGAAGACTAGCCAAAAACATTCAGTACTTC.

This clonotype turned up a few times. The chain is built from TRBV7-9 and TRBJ1-1; D is unresolved. With 2 bases removed from V and 7 bases from J, the gap between germline ends came to 14 bases. CDR1 SEHNR and CDR2 FQNEAQ come from the germline V gene (reference sequence). The CDR3 has 14 amino acids. CDR3 region: CASSLLRTADEAFF. Written as DNA, the CDR3 is TGTGCCAGCAGCTTACTACGGACCGCAGATGAAGCTTTCTTT.

Only a few counts were recorded for this clonotype. This rearrangement joins TRBV7-2 to TRBJ2-3; D may be TRBD2 (5 bases). The CDR3 runs 17 residues. CDR1 and CDR2 (germline): SGHTA, FQGNSA. V was shortened by 4 bases and J by 4 bases, with 21 bases between the two germline ends. This CDR3 reads CASSSPSDWVAPDTQYF. The CDR3 nucleotides read TGTGCCAGCAGCTCCCCCTCAGATTGGGTAGCGCCAGATACGCAGTATTTT.

This clonotype was seen only a few times. The chain recombines TRBV10-3 with TRBJ2-2; 14 nucleotides agree with TRBD2. V shed 6 bases and J 3 bases; nucleotides not matched to a gene: 3. This CDR3 region has 16 residues. Germline loops: CDR1 ENHRY, CDR2 SYGVKD. DNA for the CDR3: TGTGCCATCAGGACTAGCGGGAGGGTACACACCGGGGAGCTGTTTTTT. It encodes CAIRTSGRVHTGELFF.

The V gene is TRBV5-4, the J gene TRBJ1-5; D is ambiguous. The germline CDR1 and CDR2 sequences are SGHNT and YYREEE (reference sequence). CDR3 length equals 16 residues. V dropped 0 bases and J dropped 3 bases, with 13 bases sitting between them. The CDR3 loop reads CASSLAGRLPNQPQHF. CDR3 coding DNA: TGTGCCAGCAGCTTGGCCGGTCGTCTGCCCAATCAGCCCCAGCATTTT.

The table lists this clonotype with a few counts. The chain carries TRBV3-1 and TRBJ2-7; D tentatively reads TRBD1 or TRBD2 (5 bases each). The CDR3 is made up of 15 amino acids. With 4 bases removed from V and 3 bases from J, the gap between germline ends came to 16 bases. Germline CDR1 reads LGHDT; CDR2 reads YNNKEL (reference sequence). The chain's CDR3 is CASSPRDLASYEQYF. The CDR3 bases are TGTGCCAGCAGCCCCCGGGACCTAGCCAGCTACGAGCAGTACTTC.

The genes are TRBV20-1 and TRBJ1-1, with D perhaps matching TRBD1 (5 bases). The CDR3 spans 12 residues. The V end lost 3 bases, the J end lost 1 base, and 6 bases lay between the germline ends. In germline, CDR1 is DFQATT, CDR2 SNEGSKA (reference sequence). CDR3 loop: CSARGPNTEAFF. The CDR3 bases are TGCAGTGCTAGGGGGCCGAACACTGAAGCTTTCTTT.

This clonotype was recorded many times. V gene TRBV11-2 combines with J gene TRBJ2-2; D not certain. Between the trimmed V and J ends, which lost 5 bases and 0 bases, there was a span of 7 bases. Per the germline V gene, CDR1 is SGHAT and CDR2 is FQNNGV. The CDR3 is 14 residues long. The chain's CDR3 is CASSLDSNTGELFF. DNA of the CDR3: TGTGCCAGCAGCCTCGACTCGAACACCGGGGAGCTGTTTTTT.

The chain combines TRBV6-1 with TRBJ1-5; a weak D match, TRBD1 (6 bases). The CDR3 is made up of 15 amino acids. Trimming took 4 bases from V and 6 from J, leaving 16 bases between them. Germline CDR1 is MNHNS and CDR2 is SASEGT. For the CDR3, the DNA is TGTGCCAGCAGTGTGGGCCACAGGGTCGGTCAGCCCCAGCATTTT. As protein: CASSVGHRVGQPQHF.

The V gene is TRBV7-8, the J gene TRBJ2-7; 9 bases agree with TRBD2. This CDR3 region has 15 residues. Looked up from germline, CDR1 is SGHVS and CDR2 is FQNEAQ. V gave up 3 bases and J gave up 2 bases; unmatched junction bases: 5. This CDR3 reads CASSFRLAEAYEQYF. DNA of the CDR3: TGTGCCAGCAGCTTTAGACTAGCGGAGGCCTACGAGCAGTACTTC.

This clonotype was observed many times. CDR3 sequence (DNA): TGTGCCAGCAGTTACTTAGACGGTGGCTACACCTTC. It translates to CASSYLDGGYTF. The chain couples TRBV6-5 to TRBJ1-2; D remains ambiguous. Trimming removed 1 base at V and 7 bases at J, with 7 bases between. CDR1 and CDR2 from the germline V gene are MNHEY and SVGAGI. The CDR3 contains 12 residues.

This clonotype came up many times. The chain uses TRBV29-1 and TRBJ2-1, with 7 bases that match TRBD2. Germline assignment: CDR1 SQVTM and CDR2 ANQGSEA. This CDR3 has 10 residues. V dropped 6 bases and J dropped 14; count of bases not matched to a gene: 7. CDR3 DNA sequence: TGCAGCGTCTGGACTAGTCCTGAGTTCTTC. This encodes CSVWTSPEFF.

The V gene is TRBV11-2, the J gene TRBJ2-5; no definite D call. The germline gives CDR1 SGHAT, CDR2 FQNNGV. V was trimmed by 0 bases and J by 14 bases, leaving 13 bases between them. The CDR3 is made up of 12 amino acids. CDR3 protein: CASSLEVGSAYF. The CDR3 DNA reads TGTGCCAGCAGCTTAGAGGTGGGATCGGCATACTTC.

The J gene is TRBJ2-7, the V gene TRBV15; D gene ambiguous. Trimming removed 0 bases from V and 6 bases from J, with 18 bases in between. The CDR3 runs to 16 residues. Germline V gene lookup returns CDR1 LNHNV and CDR2 YYDKDF (reference sequence). This CDR3 is CATSRDRVPRASEQYF. The CDR3, as DNA: TGTGCCACCAGCAGAGATCGTGTGCCTAGGGCGAGCGAGCAGTACTTC.